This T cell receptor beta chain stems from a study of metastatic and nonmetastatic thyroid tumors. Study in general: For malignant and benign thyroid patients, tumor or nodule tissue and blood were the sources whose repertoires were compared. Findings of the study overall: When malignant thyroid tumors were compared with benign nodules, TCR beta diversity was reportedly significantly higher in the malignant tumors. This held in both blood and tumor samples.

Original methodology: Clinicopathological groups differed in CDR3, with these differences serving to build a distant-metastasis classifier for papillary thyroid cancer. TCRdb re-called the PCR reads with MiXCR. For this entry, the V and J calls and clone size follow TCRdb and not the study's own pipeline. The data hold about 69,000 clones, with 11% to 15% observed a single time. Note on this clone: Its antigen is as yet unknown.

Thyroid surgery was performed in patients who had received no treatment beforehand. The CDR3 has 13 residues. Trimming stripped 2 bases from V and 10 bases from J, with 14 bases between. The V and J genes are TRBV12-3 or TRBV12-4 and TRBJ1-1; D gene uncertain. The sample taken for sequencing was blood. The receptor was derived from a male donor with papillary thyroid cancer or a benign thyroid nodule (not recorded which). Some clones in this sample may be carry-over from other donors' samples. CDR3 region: CASSLSAGLGAFF. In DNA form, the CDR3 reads TGTGCCAGCAGTTTATCGGCAGGCCTTGGAGCTTTCTTT.